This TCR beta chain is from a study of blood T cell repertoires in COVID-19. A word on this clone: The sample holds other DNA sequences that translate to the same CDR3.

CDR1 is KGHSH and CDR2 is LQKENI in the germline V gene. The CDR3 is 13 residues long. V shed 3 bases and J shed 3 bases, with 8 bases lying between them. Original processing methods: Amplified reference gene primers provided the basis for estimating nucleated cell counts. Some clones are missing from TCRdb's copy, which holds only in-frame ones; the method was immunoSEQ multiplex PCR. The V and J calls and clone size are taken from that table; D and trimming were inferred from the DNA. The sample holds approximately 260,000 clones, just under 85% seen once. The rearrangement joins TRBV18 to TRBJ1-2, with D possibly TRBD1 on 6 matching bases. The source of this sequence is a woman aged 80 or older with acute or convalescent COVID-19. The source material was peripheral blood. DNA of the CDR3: TGTGCCAGCTCACCGGGGGCTGACTATGGCTACACCTTC. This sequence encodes CASSPGADYGYTF.